This entry lists 31 T cell receptor beta chains sequenced from one sample in a study of radiation and T cells in renal cell carcinoma. Measured with immunoSEQ multiplex PCR; TCRdb has only the in-frame clones, and not every one. The sample has some 120,000 clones; around 82% are singletons. Indicated time point: blood 2 weeks post-SBRT. As to treatment: 15 Gy SBRT to primary tumor, nephrectomy 4 weeks later. The sequences come from blood, collected from a patient whose treatment included radiotherapy and nephrectomy. Source of these receptors: a man aged 50 to 59 with renal cell carcinoma.

V usage is TRBV27 and J usage is TRBJ2-3; TRBD1 might be the D (5 bases). Trimming left V 2 bases short and J 2 bases short, with 8 bases between. Germline V gene data show CDR1 as MNHEY and CDR2 as SMNVEV (reference sequence). There are 14 residues in the CDR3. The CDR3 DNA is TGTGCCAGCAGTTTACGACAGTTCACAGATACGCAGTATTTT. This codes for CASSLRQFTDTQYF.

As for this clone: At one end, the junction sequence differs from germline, possibly due to a read error. V is TRBV2 and J is TRBJ2-3, with D perhaps TRBD2 (6 bases). The CDR3 length is 15 residues. CDR1 is SNHLY, CDR2 FYNNEI, per germline. The CDR3 protein is CASSEGGTRTDTQYF. The DNA for the CDR3 is TGTGCCAGCAGCGAAGGAGGGACTCGCACAGATACGCAGTATTTT.

The rearrangement joins TRBV9 to TRBJ2-1; D is possibly TRBD2 (6 bases). Trimming pared 0 bases from V and 5 bases from J, leaving 12 bases between. The CDR3 contains 15 residues. Germline values: CDR1 SGDLS, CDR2 YYNGEE. Here the CDR3 DNA reads TGTGCCAGCAGCGTAGGACTAGTCCTGGACAATGAGCAGTTCTTC. Protein sequence: CASSVGLVLDNEQFF.

The chain couples TRBV7-9 to TRBJ2-7, with D maybe TRBD2 (6 bases). The CDR3 consists of 12 residues. The germline V gene encodes CDR1 SEHNR and CDR2 FQNEAQ (reference sequence). Trimming removed 5 bases from V and 6 bases from J, with 11 bases in between. CDR3 region: CASSILASEQYF. In DNA form, the CDR3 reads TGTGCCAGCAGCATACTAGCAAGCGAGCAGTACTTC.

This sequence joins TRBV4-1 and TRBJ1-5; TRBD1 matches 10 bases. The CDR3 covers 15 residues. Germline CDR1 is MGHRA and CDR2 is YSYEKL. After removal of 2 bases from V and 6 bases from J, the junction contained 4 bases not matched to a gene. Here the CDR3 DNA reads TGCGCCAGCAGCCAAAGGACAGGGGGATTTCAGCCCCAGCATTTT. It specifies CASSQRTGGFQPQHF.

The chain carries TRBV29-1 and TRBJ2-5, with D perhaps matching TRBD1 (5 bases). V lost 3 bases, J lost 0 bases, and 5 bases lay in between. The CDR3 spans 12 residues. In germline, CDR1 is SQVTM, CDR2 ANQGSEA. The DNA of the CDR3 is TGCAGCGTTGAGGACAACCAAGAGACCCAGTACTTC. Translation gives CSVEDNQETQYF.

As concerns this clone: The sample contains more than one DNA sequence encoding this CDR3. This chain joins TRBV5-4 and TRBJ2-7; TRBD2 matches 12 bases. Germline V gene lookup returns CDR1 SGHNT and CDR2 YYREEE (reference sequence). This CDR3 comprises 15 residues. J was trimmed by 4 bases and V by 0 bases; bases with no gene match: 2. The CDR3 coding sequence is TGTGCCAGCAGCTTGGGGACTAGCGGGACGTACGAGCAGTACTTC. The encoded protein is CASSLGTSGTYEQYF.

The chain is built from TRBV6-6 and TRBJ2-3; 10 positions match TRBD2. This CDR3 has 16 amino acids. Germline-derived CDR1 and CDR2 are MNHNY and SVGAGI (reference sequence). Trimming removed 4 bases from V and 0 bases from J; junction bases left unmatched: 4. The CDR3 nucleotides are TGTGCCAGCAGTTCCACGACTAGCGGGAGCACAGATACGCAGTATTTT. It encodes CASSSTTSGSTDTQYF.

The genes are TRBV15 and TRBJ1-5; weak D call: TRBD1 (6 bases). This CDR3 has 15 amino acids. The germline gives CDR1 LNHNV, CDR2 YYDKDF (reference sequence). V was clipped by 1 base and J by 1 base, with 8 bases between them. The CDR3 spells CATSRGGGSNQPQHF. The CDR3 DNA reads TGTGCCACCAGCAGAGGAGGGGGGAGCAATCAGCCCCAGCATTTT.

The gene calls are TRBV25-1 and TRBJ1-2; D is unclear. CDR1 is MGHDK and CDR2 is SYGVNS in the germline V gene. The CDR3 totals 13 residues. V was pared by 5 bases and J by 4 bases, with 11 bases between. In DNA, the CDR3 is TGTGCCAGCAGTACTCGGGGTGGCTATGGCTACACCTTC. Its protein product is CASSTRGGYGYTF.

This chain joins TRBV13 and TRBJ2-1; 7 bases match TRBD2. This CDR3 is built from 12 residues. The junction had 10 bases not matched to a gene; V was cut back by 5 bases and J by 15 bases. Looked up from germline, CDR1 is PRHDT and CDR2 is FYEKMQ (reference sequence). For the CDR3, the DNA is TGTGCCAGCAGCCCGGCGGGCGGGGGTCGGTTCTTC. Its translation is CASSPAGGGRFF.

V and J are TRBV6-1 and TRBJ1-2; D is possibly TRBD1 (6 bases). The V end was cut by 6 bases, the J end by 4 bases, with 18 bases between. Per germline, CDR1 MNHNS and CDR2 SASEGT. This CDR3 comprises 15 residues. The CDR3 bases are TGTGCCAGCAGCCCCTCCAGGGGACACGCCTATGGCTACACCTTC. Translation gives CASSPSRGHAYGYTF.

V is TRBV2 and J is TRBJ2-5; D ambiguous. CDR1 is SNHLY and CDR2 is FYNNEI in the germline V gene. Trimming cost V 5 bases and J 1 base, with 5 bases left between them. This CDR3 spans 12 amino acids. The CDR3 nucleotides are TGTGCCAGCAGTCCAACCCAAGAGACCCAGTACTTC. Translated: CASSPTQETQYF. Together with reference TRBV2 and TRBJ2-5, the CDR3 gives the full variable domain: EPEVTQTPSHQVTQMGQEVILRCVPISNHLYFYWYRQILGQKVEFLVSFYNNEISEKSEIFDDQFSVERPDGSNFTLKIRSTKLEDSAMYFCASSPTQETQYFGPGTRLLVL.

The genes are TRBV15 and TRBJ1-4; D is unresolved. V was pared by 1 base and J by 5 bases, with 5 bases between. Per the germline V gene, CDR1 is LNHNV and CDR2 is YYDKDF (reference sequence). The CDR3 contains 13 residues. CDR3 in DNA: TGTGCCACCAGCAGAGTTCAGAATGAAAAACTGTTTTTT. It codes for CATSRVQNEKLFF.

V usage is TRBV7-9 and J usage is TRBJ1-5; maybe TRBD1 (5 bases). This CDR3 contains 14 residues. In germline, CDR1 is SEHNR, CDR2 FQNEAQ (reference sequence). V was clipped by 3 bases and J by 5 bases, with 11 bases between them. The chain's CDR3 is CASSFQGPDQPQHF. CDR3 in DNA: TGTGCCAGCAGCTTCCAGGGTCCGGATCAGCCCCAGCATTTT.

The chain couples TRBV5-1 to TRBJ2-5; 7 nucleotides agree with TRBD1. The CDR3 extends over 14 amino acids. Germline V gene sequence: CDR1 SGHRS, CDR2 YFSETQ. The J segment lost 3 bases and the V segment lost 9 bases, leaving 11 bases of the junction unmatched. The CDR3 DNA reads as TGCGCCAAGACGGGGACAGAAACTAAAGAGACCCAGTACTTC. Translated: CAKTGTETKETQYF. Filled out from reference TRBV5-1 and TRBJ2-5, the complete variable domain reads KAGVTQTPRYLIKTRGQQVTLSCSPISGHRSVSWYQQTPGQGLQFLFEYFSETQRNKGNFPGRFSGRQFSNSRSEMNVSTLELGDSALYLCAKTGTETKETQYFGPGTRLLVL.

This clone was recorded only once. This chain joins TRBV13 and TRBJ2-3, with TRBD2 as a possible D gene (6 bases). From germline, CDR1 is PRHDT and CDR2 FYEKMQ (reference sequence). The CDR3 has 16 amino acids. With 2 bases removed from V and 0 bases from J, the gap between germline ends came to 12 bases. For the CDR3, the DNA is TGTGCCAGCAGCTTATATAGCGGAACTAGCACAGATACGCAGTATTTT. Translated: CASSLYSGTSTDTQYF.

V and J are TRBV2 and TRBJ2-3; the D is unclear. The CDR3 covers 14 residues. Germline loops: CDR1 SNHLY, CDR2 FYNNEI. The V and J ends lost 6 bases and 3 bases respectively, with 13 bases between them. CDR3 sequence: CASRTSVMTDTQYF. Here the CDR3 DNA reads TGTGCCAGCAGGACGTCGGTGATGACAGATACGCAGTATTTT.

The chain has TRBV4-1 and TRBJ1-1; perhaps TRBD1 as D (6 bases). Per the germline V gene, CDR1 is MGHRA and CDR2 is YSYEKL. The V and J ends lost 4 bases and 4 bases respectively, with 16 bases between them. CDR3 length equals 15 residues. The DNA of the CDR3 is TGCGCCAGCAGCCGGGGGCGGGACGGTTTCACTGAAGCTTTCTTT. This gives the protein CASSRGRDGFTEAFF.

V is TRBV5-1 and J is TRBJ2-7; 16 bases line up with TRBD2. CDR3 size: 20 residues. Germline lookup yields CDR1 SGHRS and CDR2 YFSETQ. Trimming took 5 bases from V and 0 from J; bases not matched to a gene: 14. CDR3: CASSRHPGLAGGSVSYEQYF. The DNA for the CDR3 is TGCGCCAGCAGTCGACACCCGGGACTAGCGGGAGGGTCCGTCTCCTACGAGCAGTACTTC.

This chain connects TRBV2 to TRBJ2-4, with D uncertain. The germline CDR1 and CDR2 sequences are SNHLY and FYNNEI. CDR3 length equals 14 residues. Trimming shortened V by 1 base and J by 2 bases, and 6 bases separated the two germline ends. Here the CDR3 DNA reads TGTGCCAGCAGTGAAGTGGCGCCCAAAAACATTCAGTACTTC. This codes for CASSEVAPKNIQYF.

This clone was counted once. This chain connects TRBV19 to TRBJ1-1; possibly TRBD1 for D (5 bases). This CDR3 region has 14 residues. Germline V CDR1 and CDR2: LNHDA, SQIVND (reference sequence). Trimming pared 2 bases from V and 1 base from J, leaving 8 bases between. The DNA for the CDR3 is TGTGCCAGTAGTATACTGGGGGAGAACACTGAAGCTTTCTTT. This encodes CASSILGENTEAFF. Variable domain in full (rest from reference TRBV19 and TRBJ1-1): DGGITQSPKYLFRKEGQNVTLSCEQNLNHDAMYWYRQDPGQGLRLIYYSQIVNDFQKGDIAEGYSVSREKKESFPLTVTSAQKNPTAFYLCASSILGENTEAFFGQGTRLTVV.

The V and J genes are TRBV29-1 and TRBJ1-1; D possibly corresponds to TRBD1 (5 bases). Trimming took 3 bases from V and 4 from J, leaving 12 bases between them. Germline values: CDR1 SQVTM, CDR2 ANQGSEA. CDR3 length: 13 amino acids. The CDR3 reads CSVDSSGGTEAFF. CDR3 DNA: TGCAGCGTTGATAGTTCGGGGGGCACTGAAGCTTTCTTT.

J is TRBJ1-6 and V is TRBV30; 8 bases fit TRBD1. Germline lookup yields CDR1 GTSNPN and CDR2 SVGIG (reference sequence). The CDR3 is made up of 16 amino acids. V was clipped by 0 bases and J by 9 bases; unmatched bases: 10. The CDR3 DNA reads as TGTGCCTGGAGTGTACAACAGGGGGTCATAGGTTCACCCCTCCACTTT. Translation gives CAWSVQQGVIGSPLHF.

In its sample, this clone was seen many times. The genes are TRBV28 and TRBJ2-3; D gene unclear. Between the trimmed V and J ends, which lost 8 bases and 4 bases, there was a span of 16 bases. This CDR3 region has 14 residues. Looked up from germline, CDR1 is MDHEN and CDR2 is SYDVKM. The CDR3 is CASVIGQRSDTQYF. CDR3 sequence (DNA): TGTGCCAGCGTTATCGGGCAGAGGTCAGATACGCAGTATTTT.

In this sample, this clone turned up many times. The chain links TRBV7-8 to TRBJ1-5; D possibly corresponds to TRBD1 (6 bases). Between the trimmed V and J ends, which lost 1 base and 2 bases, there was a span of 12 bases. There are 16 residues in the CDR3. Germline lookup yields CDR1 SGHVS and CDR2 FQNEAQ. DNA for the CDR3: TGTGCCAGCAGCTTAGGGGGGCTGTGGGGCAATCAGCCCCAGCATTTT. Its translation is CASSLGGLWGNQPQHF.

The chain carries TRBV5-1 and TRBJ2-7; 7 bases are shared with TRBD1. The V gene end was trimmed by 4 bases and the J gene end by 3 bases; junction bases not matched to a gene: 10. CDR1 and CDR2 (germline): SGHRS, YFSETQ. The CDR3 has 15 amino acids. This CDR3 reads CASSQTPGTDYEQYF. CDR3 sequence (DNA): TGCGCCAGCAGCCAAACCCCCGGGACAGACTACGAGCAGTACTTC.

The chain is built from TRBV6-1 and TRBJ1-1; D call uncertain. This CDR3 spans 13 amino acids. Germline V gene lookup returns CDR1 MNHNS and CDR2 SASEGT. Between the trimmed V and J ends, which lost 4 bases and 6 bases, there was a span of 12 bases. CDR3: CASSVFKRAEAFF. CDR3 sequence (DNA): TGTGCCAGCAGTGTTTTCAAGAGGGCTGAAGCTTTCTTT.

The chain has TRBV5-4 and TRBJ1-2; D is possibly TRBD1 (6 bases). Trimming took 5 bases from V and 6 from J, leaving 14 bases between them. This CDR3 is 13 amino acids long. Germline lookup yields CDR1 SGHNT and CDR2 YYREEE (reference sequence). CDR3 nucleotide sequence: TGTGCCAGCAGTCTGGACAGAACCCATGGCTACACCTTC. Encoded protein: CASSLDRTHGYTF.

The chain couples TRBV5-5 to TRBJ1-4; D is unresolved. V shed 1 base and J shed 7 bases, with 14 bases lying between them. CDR1 is SGHKS, CDR2 YYEKEE, per germline (reference sequence). The CDR3 consists of 15 residues. The CDR3: CASSLFGNWGEKLFF. In nucleotides, the CDR3 is TGTGCCAGCAGCTTGTTTGGCAATTGGGGTGAAAAACTGTTTTTT.

V gene TRBV19 combines with J gene TRBJ2-7; D could derive from TRBD1 or TRBD2 (6 bases each). The CDR3 length is 17 residues. V lost 7 bases and J lost 3, with 25 bases in between. Germline V CDR1 and CDR2: LNHDA, SQIVND (reference sequence). The CDR3 loop reads CASTNVGGRVVNYEQYF. The DNA of the CDR3 is TGTGCCAGTACAAACGTGGGGGGCCGAGTAGTTAACTACGAGCAGTACTTC.